This T cell receptor beta chain is drawn from a study of siplizumab effects on memory and regulatory T cells. Trimming shortened V by 2 bases and J by 5 bases, and 3 bases separated the two germline ends. The germline gives CDR1 MNHNY, CDR2 SVGAGI (reference sequence). CDR3 length: 11 residues. Note on this clone: Its antigen remains unidentified.

Libraries were prepared by immunoSEQ multiplex PCR; TCRdb keeps only in-frame clonotypes and omits some of them. Of 100,000 or so clones in the sample, about 92% were seen once. General study points: Unstimulated subsets were the mapping target of only a minor fraction of alloreactive clones.

Sequenced material: CD4+ T cells sorted from blood. This receptor was obtained from a human donor in good health. The chain combines TRBV6-6 with TRBJ2-5; D uncertain. CDR3 sequence: CASSYGETQYF. CDR3 DNA: TGTGCCAGCAGTTACGGGGAGACCCAGTACTTC.